Below, one TCR beta chain is given with its context. Its specificity is unknown. This sample was included in a study of naive and memory T cell subsets. General study points: Diversity fell and Gini index rose from naive through CM, EM, EMRA.

The CDR3 spans 13 residues. Germline assignment: CDR1 MNHEY and CDR2 SVGEGT. Trimming stripped 11 bases from V and 7 bases from J, with 20 bases between. Two oligonucleotides, mixed equimolar, formed the beta constant-region primer covering TRBC1 and TRBC2. Ligated cDNA was amplified by four rounds of PCR with nested alpha and beta constant-region primers and SP2. TCRdb used MiXCR to reprocess the UMI-ligation and nested PCR reads, holding one entry per CDR3 protein. The table records about 120,000 distinct CDR3 sequences, around 35% of them present only once. Cells stained for CD3, CD4, CD8, CD45RA and CD27 were sorted into four subsets.

The V and J genes are TRBV6-2 or TRBV6-3 and TRBJ1-1; TRBD1 might be the D (6 bases). The sequencing input was central memory CD4+ T cells from blood. The sequence derives from a human donor in good health. CDR3 DNA sequence: TGTGCCTCAAAAAACAGGGCCCGTATTGAAGCTTTCTTT. As protein: CASKNRARIEAFF.